These 19 T cell receptor beta chains came from one sample sequenced in a study of response to subunit inactivated influenza vaccine. TCRdb re-called the RT-PCR reads with MiXCR, one entry per CDR3 protein. This table holds about 500,000 distinct CDR3 sequences, approximately 15% found once. Sequenced material: CD4+ T cells sorted from PBMCs, taken around 25 months after vaccination. The receptors derive from a man between 45 and 75 years old who received an inactivated influenza vaccine.

This clonotype occurred a few times. The chain combines TRBV7-3 with TRBJ2-1; tentative D call: TRBD2 (6 bases). The CDR3 contains 13 residues. Germline assignment: CDR1 SGHTA and CDR2 FQGTGA. V was cut by 1 base and J by 7 bases, with 8 bases left in between. CDR3 DNA: TGTGCCAGCAGCTTAAGTCTAGCGAATGAGCAGTTCTTC. This sequence encodes CASSLSLANEQFF. The whole variable domain, filled in from reference TRBV7-3 and TRBJ2-1, reads GAGVSQTPSNKVTEKGKYVELRCDPISGHTALYWYRQSLGQGPEFLIYFQGTGAADDSGLPNDRFFAVRPEGSVSTLKIQRTERGDSAVYLCASSLSLANEQFFGPGTRLTVL.

Many counts were recorded for this clonotype. This sequence joins TRBV11-2 and TRBJ2-6; 9 nucleotides match TRBD2. Germline-derived CDR1 and CDR2 are SGHAT and FQNNGV. This CDR3 has 18 residues. V shed 5 bases, J shed 1 base, and the junction held 9 bases outside the gene matches. DNA for the CDR3: TGTGCCAGCAGCCGTAAGACTAGCGGATTATCTGGGGCCAACGTCCTGACTTTC. It encodes CASSRKTSGLSGANVLTF.

This clonotype has only a few counts. The rearrangement uses TRBV20-1 and TRBJ1-5; D uncertain. The CDR3 spans 15 residues. V was cut by 5 bases and J by 1 base, with 15 bases left in between. Germline V lookup: CDR1 DFQATT, CDR2 SNEGSKA (reference sequence). The CDR3 DNA is TGCAGTGCTGGCATGGGCCCTGCGAGCAATCAGCCCCAGCATTTT. This sequence encodes CSAGMGPASNQPQHF.

The genes are TRBV6-2 or TRBV6-3 and TRBJ2-1; D is uncertain. V was cut by 0 bases and J by 9 bases, with 12 bases left in between. The length of the CDR3 is 14 residues. Germline values: CDR1 MNHEY, CDR2 SVGEGT. CDR3 sequence reads: CASSYSKVVPEQFF. CDR3 coding DNA: TGTGCCAGCAGTTACTCGAAGGTAGTCCCTGAGCAGTTCTTC.

This chain's CDR3 is CASSEALSAPYNEQFF. The CDR3 coding sequence is TGTGCCAGCAGTGAAGCGCTTAGCGCCCCCTACAATGAGCAGTTCTTC. V usage is TRBV2 and J usage is TRBJ2-1; weak D call: TRBD2 (5 bases). The CDR3 is 16 amino acids. The germline V and J ends were trimmed by 0 bases and 2 bases, with 11 bases remaining between them. Germline V gene data show CDR1 as SNHLY and CDR2 as FYNNEI.

The V call is TRBV6-1, the J call TRBJ1-1; D unclear. Germline V gene data show CDR1 as MNHNS and CDR2 as SASEGT. CDR3 size: 14 residues. V dropped 5 bases and J dropped 4 bases, with 14 bases sitting between them. The CDR3 region is CASSMDFTFTEAFF. The CDR3 DNA follows: TGTGCCAGCAGTATGGACTTTACCTTCACTGAAGCTTTCTTT.

This clonotype was counted a few times. This chain links TRBV20-1 with TRBJ1-6; 8 bases align to TRBD1. The V gene end was trimmed by 4 bases and the J gene end by 6 bases; junction bases not matched to a gene: 11. Germline V CDR1 and CDR2: DFQATT, SNEGSKA (reference sequence). The CDR3 covers 16 residues. The CDR3 spells CSANQPPQGANSPLHF. The CDR3 DNA sequence: TGCAGTGCTAACCAGCCCCCCCAGGGGGCTAATTCACCCCTCCACTTT.

There are a few counts of this clonotype. The rearrangement links TRBV10-3 to TRBJ2-5; 7 nucleotides align to TRBD1. From germline, CDR1 is ENHRY and CDR2 SYGVKD. The CDR3 sequence is 16 residues long. After removal of 0 bases from V and 7 bases from J, the junction contained 11 bases not matched to a gene. CDR3 residues: CAISESVGGGTGTQYF. Here the CDR3 DNA reads TGTGCCATCAGTGAGTCTGTAGGGGGCGGAACGGGGACCCAGTACTTC.

There are a few counts of this clonotype. The V gene is TRBV28, the J gene TRBJ2-5; 9 bases line up with TRBD1. CDR1 MDHEN and CDR2 SYDVKM come from the germline V gene. With 6 bases clipped from V and 7 bases from J, the junction kept 6 bases outside the gene matches. The CDR3 runs 13 residues. The CDR3 sequence is CASSLGQGGTQYF. In DNA form, the CDR3 reads TGTGCCAGCAGCCTGGGACAGGGAGGGACCCAGTACTTC.

The chain joins TRBV10-3 to TRBJ1-5, with D possibly matching TRBD1 (5 bases). Looked up from germline, CDR1 is ENHRY and CDR2 is SYGVKD. Trimming pared 3 bases from V and 7 bases from J, leaving 16 bases between. The length of the CDR3 is 15 residues. The CDR3 protein is CAISETVAGRQPQHF. CDR3 coding DNA: TGTGCCATCAGTGAAACAGTGGCAGGGCGGCAGCCCCAGCATTTT.

The chain combines TRBV20-1 with TRBJ1-6; D remains ambiguous. Trimming removed 8 bases from V and 0 bases from J, with 14 bases in between. Per germline, CDR1 DFQATT and CDR2 SNEGSKA (reference sequence). The CDR3 loop spans 15 amino acids. The CDR3 DNA reads as TGCAGTCCCCAGCTTGCCATCTCCTATAATTCACCCCTCCACTTT. Amino acids: CSPQLAISYNSPLHF.

This clonotype has a handful of counts. This sequence joins TRBV11-2 and TRBJ1-2; a weak D match, TRBD1 (6 bases). The V and J ends lost 6 bases and 1 base respectively, with 18 bases between them. Germline-derived CDR1 and CDR2 are SGHAT and FQNNGV. The CDR3 is 16 amino acids. In DNA, the CDR3 is TGTGCCAGCAGTGAGGGGCCCAGGGGTCATAACTATGGCTACACCTTC. Translated: CASSEGPRGHNYGYTF.

This clonotype was observed a handful of times. The rearrangement joins TRBV11-1 to TRBJ2-7, with 7 bases matching TRBD2. This CDR3 comprises 14 residues. The junction had 6 bases not matched to a gene; V was cut back by 7 bases and J by 0 bases. Germline CDR1 reads SGHAT; CDR2 reads FQDESV (reference sequence). The CDR3 DNA sequence: TGTGCCAGCACGTATGGCGGGAGCTCCTACGAGCAGTACTTC. Translating gives CASTYGGSSYEQYF.

This clonotype was counted between two and nine times. The J gene is TRBJ2-3, the V gene TRBV9, with D hard to call. CDR1 and CDR2 from the germline V gene are SGDLS and YYNGEE. This CDR3 has 14 residues. V dropped 1 base and J dropped 4 bases, with 10 bases sitting between them. DNA of the CDR3: TGTGCCAGCAGCGTAAGATGGGGTTCAGATACGCAGTATTTT. Translating gives CASSVRWGSDTQYF.

The chain combines TRBV4-1 with TRBJ2-7; 8 bases align to TRBD1. This CDR3 region has 15 residues. After removal of 0 bases from V and 1 base from J, the junction contained 2 bases not matched to a gene. In germline, CDR1 is MGHRA, CDR2 YSYEKL. CDR3 region: CASSQETGASYEQYF. The CDR3 DNA is TGCGCCAGCAGCCAAGAGACAGGGGCGTCCTACGAGCAGTACTTC.

In the case of this clonotype: No DNA is shown, since the ends of the CDR3 on it are uncertain; the CDR3 is the one TCRdb lists. The chain carries TRBV12-3 or TRBV12-4 and TRBJ2-2; the table calls TRBD1, which could not be checked here. The CDR3 extends over 14 residues, inclusive of both ends. CDR3: CASNRGVVPGSCFF.

This clonotype was counted a few times. The CDR3 region has the DNA TGTGCCAGCAGCCCCGTTGCACTAGCGGGAGTGCATGAGCAGTTCTTC. The encoded protein is CASSPVALAGVHEQFF. The chain carries TRBV7-2 and TRBJ2-1, with 11 nucleotides matching TRBD2. The CDR3 runs to 16 residues. V shed 5 bases and J 8 bases; nucleotides not matched to a gene: 11. Germline CDR1 and CDR2: SGHTA and FQGNSA. Complete variable domain (other parts from reference TRBV7-2 and TRBJ2-1): GAGVSQSPSNKVTEKGKDVELRCDPISGHTALYWYRQSLGQGLEFLIYFQGNSAPDKSGLPSDRFSAERTGGSVSTLTIQRTQQEDSAVYLCASSPVALAGVHEQFFGPGTRLTVL.

This clonotype was detected only a few times. Its ends do not fully match the called genes, so a read error is possible. The CDR3 here is CASSQGTATPLYF. CDR3 nucleotides: TGTGCCAGCAGCCAAGGAACGGCGACGCCCCTCTATTTC. The J gene is TRBJ2-4, the V gene TRBV3-1, with D unresolved. Germline assignment: CDR1 LGHDT and CDR2 YNNKEL (reference sequence). This CDR3 region has 13 residues.

CDR3 region: CAISAEGNQPQHF. DNA of the CDR3: TGTGCCATCAGTGCCGAGGGGAATCAGCCCCAGCATTTT. The chain carries TRBV10-3 and TRBJ1-5; D might be TRBD1 (5 bases). Germline assignment: CDR1 ENHRY and CDR2 SYGVKD. The CDR3 runs 13 residues. V lost 4 bases to trimming and J lost 4 bases, with 8 bases between them.